These T cell receptor beta chains were read from a single sample in a study of blood T cell repertoires in COVID-19. Sequencing was performed with immunoSEQ multiplex PCR; in TCRdb, only in-frame clones are kept and a portion is missing. This table holds almost 55,000 clones, more than 75% found once. The sequenced sample was peripheral blood. These receptors originate from a human donor in a cohort sampled during active COVID-19. Each CDR3 is given with its conserved first and last residue.

J gene: TRBJ1-2; V gene: TRBV2; CDR3 protein: CASTSLGVDGYTF
J gene: TRBJ2-3; V gene: TRBV30; CDR3 protein: CAWRDRVVTDTQYF
J gene: TRBJ1-2; V gene: TRBV28; CDR3 protein: CASGEGVRYGYTF
J gene: TRBJ2-2; V gene: TRBV6-4; CDR3 protein: CASSEEALAGPRLFF
J gene: TRBJ1-4; V gene: TRBV28; CDR3 protein: CASSDYEKLFF
J gene: TRBJ2-1; V gene: TRBV29-1; CDR3 protein: CSVEGGLAAYNEQFF
J gene: TRBJ2-1; V gene: TRBV7-2; CDR3 protein: CASSPDRGDEQFF
J gene: TRBJ1-2; V gene: TRBV15; CDR3 protein: CATSRTDRGFGYTF
J gene: TRBJ2-2; V gene: TRBV3-1/TRBV3-2; CDR3 protein: CASSHNLGELFF
J gene: TRBJ1-2; V gene: TRBV27; CDR3 protein: CASSFSVNYGYTF
J gene: TRBJ2-2; V gene: TRBV15; CDR3 protein: CATSRARQGGTGELFF
J gene: TRBJ1-2; V gene: TRBV27; CDR3 protein: CASSLSRGSTGYTF
J gene: TRBJ1-5; V gene: TRBV2; CDR3 protein: CASKQDRNQPQHF
J gene: TRBJ1-1; V gene: TRBV15; CDR3 protein: CATSRARGNTEAFF
J gene: TRBJ1-1; V gene: TRBV5-4; CDR3 protein: CASTLTPGNTEAFF